The source of this T cell receptor beta chain is a study of control samples from healthy donors and cancer patients. Only in-frame clones appear in the TCRdb table, and some are missing; sequencing was by immunoSEQ multiplex PCR. The repertoire includes roughly 100,000 clones, around 89% of them detected once, and approximately 20% sits in the top ten. The V end lost 2 bases, the J end lost 7 bases, and 15 bases lay between the germline ends. This CDR3 is 16 amino acids long. Germline-derived CDR1 and CDR2 are MNHNS and SASEGT. This receptor was identified in a man between 60 and 75 years old with lung cancer. Material for sequencing was PBMCs. The V call is TRBV6-1, the J call TRBJ1-6; D is unresolved. In DNA form, the CDR3 reads TGTGCCAGCAGTGAATCCACGTACTCCCTCAATTCACCCCTCCACTTT. Translated: CASSESTYSLNSPLHF.